These 15 T cell receptor beta chains came from one sample sequenced in a study of T cells in Graves' hyperthyroidism and ophthalmopathy. Regions amplified from RNA transcripts were the TCR beta CDR3 regions. When the TCR CDR3 underwent first-round RT-PCR, the HTBI primer set was used. TCRdb ran MiXCR on the multiplex PCR reads and lists one entry per CDR3 protein. The sample has roughly 720,000 distinct CDR3 sequences, approximately 15% seen once. Sequencing input: blood. The receptors stem from a man in his forties or fifties with Graves' hyperthyroidism.

Many counts were recorded for this clonotype. This rearrangement joins TRBV7-9 to TRBJ2-7; 16 bases map to TRBD2. Germline-derived CDR1 and CDR2 are SEHNR and FQNEAQ (reference sequence). V shed 4 bases and J 5 bases; nucleotides not matched to a gene: 5. This CDR3 contains 16 residues. This chain's CDR3 is CASSSGLAGGTDEQYF. As DNA, the CDR3 is TGTGCCAGCAGCTCGGGACTAGCGGGAGGGACCGACGAGCAGTACTTC.

This clonotype was recorded a few times. The chain has TRBV27 and TRBJ2-7; TRBD2 matches 11 bases. The CDR3 loop spans 16 amino acids. Trimming at V came to 2 bases and at J to 4 bases, leaving 7 bases not matched to a gene. The germline CDR1 and CDR2 sequences are MNHEY and SMNVEV (reference sequence). CDR3 in amino acids: CASSLIGTSGAYEQYF. In DNA, the CDR3 is TGTGCCAGCAGTTTAATAGGGACTAGCGGAGCTTACGAGCAGTACTTC.

This clonotype was seen only a few times. The junction does not match germline at one end; this may be a read error. The rearrangement joins TRBV28 to TRBJ1-1; D call uncertain. This CDR3 is built from 16 residues. The V gene's germline CDR1 is MDHEN and CDR2 SYDVKM. CDR3: CTSSLSQAEGNTEAFF. In DNA form, the CDR3 reads TGTACCAGCAGTTTATCCCAGGCGGAAGGTAACACTGAAGCTTTCTTT.

This clonotype was seen many times. The chain links TRBV3-1 to TRBJ2-3; D may be TRBD2 (5 bases). The CDR3 has 14 amino acids. CDR1 is LGHDT and CDR2 is YNNKEL in the germline V gene (reference sequence). Trimming shortened V by 5 bases and J by 2 bases, and 11 bases separated the two germline ends. The CDR3 spells CASSSGINTDTQYF. The CDR3 bases are TGTGCCAGCAGCTCCGGGATCAACACAGATACGCAGTATTTT.

This clonotype was detected ten times or more. This chain uses TRBV28 with TRBJ2-1, with D perhaps TRBD1 (6 bases). Germline V gene sequence: CDR1 MDHEN, CDR2 SYDVKM. V was clipped by 6 bases and J by 0 bases, with 15 bases between them. CDR3 size: 16 residues. CDR3 in DNA: TGTGCCAGCAGCCGCGGACAGACCTTCTCCTACAATGAGCAGTTCTTC. It is translated as CASSRGQTFSYNEQFF.

This clonotype has a count of ten or more. This sequence joins TRBV29-1 and TRBJ2-7; 11 bases fit TRBD1. Germline-derived CDR1 and CDR2 are SQVTM and ANQGSEA. The V segment lost 4 bases and the J segment 7 bases; nucleotides outside the gene matches: 9. CDR3 size: 14 residues. The CDR3 DNA sequence: TGCAGCGTTGTAAGCGGACAGGGGGCGAGGGAGCAGTACTTC. Its translation: CSVVSGQGAREQYF.

This clonotype was seen many times. The rearrangement links TRBV5-1 to TRBJ2-5; D uncertain. Germline CDR1 SGHRS, CDR2 YFSETQ. Trimming cost V 4 bases and J 4 bases, with 20 bases left between them. CDR3 length: 16 amino acids. The chain's CDR3 is CASSQSRTTPAETQYF. As DNA, the CDR3 is TGCGCCAGCAGCCAATCAAGGACCACCCCGGCAGAGACCCAGTACTTC. Together with reference TRBV5-1 and TRBJ2-5, the CDR3 gives the full variable domain: KAGVTQTPRYLIKTRGQQVTLSCSPISGHRSVSWYQQTPGQGLQFLFEYFSETQRNKGNFPGRFSGRQFSNSRSEMNVSTLELGDSALYLCASSQSRTTPAETQYFGPGTRLLVL.

In its sample, this clonotype was seen many times. This chain uses TRBV2 with TRBJ1-4, with 9 bases that match TRBD1. Germline values: CDR1 SNHLY, CDR2 FYNNEI. The CDR3 covers 14 residues. Trimming at V came to 6 bases and at J to 7 bases, leaving 6 bases not matched to a gene. Here the CDR3 DNA reads TGTGCCAGCAGGAGACAGGGGGGACGTGAAAAACTGTTTTTT. Translating it yields CASRRQGGREKLFF. The full variable domain, with the rest looked up from reference TRBV2 and TRBJ1-4, is EPEVTQTPSHQVTQMGQEVILRCVPISNHLYFYWYRQILGQKVEFLVSFYNNEISEKSEIFDDQFSVERPDGSNFTLKIRSTKLEDSAMYFCASRRQGGREKLFFGSGTQLSVL.

This clonotype was counted only a few times. The rearrangement joins TRBV28 to TRBJ2-5; TRBD1 is a possible D gene (6 bases). Looked up from germline, CDR1 is MDHEN and CDR2 is SYDVKM. CDR3 size: 15 residues. V was shortened by 6 bases and J by 7 bases, with 21 bases between the two germline ends. CDR3 nucleotide sequence: TGTGCCAGCAGCGATCGGACAGCCGCTGCGGGGACCCAGTACTTC. It encodes CASSDRTAAAGTQYF.

With respect to this clonotype: A much larger clonotype is one base distant, so this may be a read error. This sequence joins TRBV19 and TRBJ1-1; TRBD1 agrees at 9 bases. Germline CDR1 reads LNHDA; CDR2 reads SQIVND (reference sequence). The CDR3 has 17 residues. The CDR3 DNA follows: TGTGTCAGTAGTCGATACGGCACAGGGGGCGGAAACACTGAAGCTTTCTTT. Its protein product is CVSSRYGTGGGNTEAFF.

This clonotype was counted a few times. V is TRBV10-2 and J is TRBJ2-5; D is ambiguous. V was pared by 4 bases and J by 4 bases, with 10 bases between. Germline V gene lookup returns CDR1 WSHSY and CDR2 SAAADI. The CDR3 has 13 residues. The CDR3 DNA reads as TGCGCCAGCAGTGTCGGACGTTTAGAGACCCAGTACTTC. Protein: CASSVGRLETQYF.

Remarks on this clonotype: A much larger clone differs by one base, so this may be a read error. This likely comes from a read error, as the CDR3 has no conserved phenylalanine or tryptophan at its end. This chain links TRBV18 with TRBJ2-1; D remains unclear. The CDR3 runs 14 residues. V shed 2 bases and J shed 9 bases, with 14 bases lying between them. Germline V lookup: CDR1 KGHSH, CDR2 LQKENI. This CDR3 reads CASSPVLPVREQFL. The CDR3 nucleotides read TGTGCCAGCTCACCAGTTTTGCCTGTCCGTGAGCAGTTCCTC.

In its sample, this clonotype was seen a few times. This sequence joins TRBV6-1 and TRBJ2-2; tentatively, D is TRBD1 (6 bases). From germline, CDR1 is MNHNS and CDR2 SASEGT. V lost 10 bases, J lost 2 bases, and 11 bases lay in between. This CDR3 has 13 residues. The CDR3 is CAIIGGNTGELFF. The DNA for the CDR3 is TGTGCCATCATAGGGGGAAACACCGGGGAGCTGTTTTTT.

J is TRBJ2-7 and V is TRBV6-5, with D possibly matching TRBD1 (6 bases). This CDR3 spans 13 amino acids. The V gene lost 6 bases and the J gene lost 4 bases, with 13 bases spanning the gap. Per the germline V gene, CDR1 is MNHEY and CDR2 is SVGAGI. CDR3 in amino acids: CASSYTGFYEQYF. The CDR3, as DNA: TGTGCCAGCAGCTACACAGGGTTTTACGAGCAGTACTTC.

This clonotype was seen many times. The chain couples TRBV29-1 to TRBJ2-3; D possibly corresponds to TRBD2 (6 bases). CDR3 length equals 13 residues. The V end lost 3 bases, the J end lost 1 base, and 8 bases lay between the germline ends. Per germline, CDR1 SQVTM and CDR2 ANQGSEA. CDR3: CSVDGGGTDTQYF. CDR3 coding DNA: TGCAGCGTTGATGGCGGGGGCACAGATACGCAGTATTTT.